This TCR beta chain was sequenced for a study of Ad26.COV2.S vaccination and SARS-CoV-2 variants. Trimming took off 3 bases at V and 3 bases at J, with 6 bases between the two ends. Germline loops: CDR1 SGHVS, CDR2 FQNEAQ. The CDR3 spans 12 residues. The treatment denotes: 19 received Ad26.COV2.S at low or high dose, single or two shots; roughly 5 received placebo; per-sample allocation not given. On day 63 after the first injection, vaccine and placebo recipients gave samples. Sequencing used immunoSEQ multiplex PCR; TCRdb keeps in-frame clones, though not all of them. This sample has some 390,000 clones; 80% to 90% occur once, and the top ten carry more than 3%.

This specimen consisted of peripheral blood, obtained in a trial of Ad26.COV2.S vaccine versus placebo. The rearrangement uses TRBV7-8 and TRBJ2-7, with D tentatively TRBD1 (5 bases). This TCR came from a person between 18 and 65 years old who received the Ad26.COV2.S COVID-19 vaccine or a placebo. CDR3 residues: CASSFQGYEQYF. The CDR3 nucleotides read TGTGCCAGCAGCTTCCAGGGCTACGAGCAGTACTTC.